Given below is one T cell receptor beta chain in context. What it recognizes is unknown. Method: immunoSEQ multiplex PCR; TCRdb's copy keeps in-frame clones and lacks some. The table shows 13,000 or so clones, with approximately 89% occurring only once. The record originates from a study of T cells in localized non-small cell lung cancer. Whole-study results and caveats: Investigators sequenced only a single tumor region, leaving heterogeneity possible. Longer overall survival was linked to higher blood T cell density. Across samples, adjacent lung featured a median 57 of the top 100 tumor clones.

The germline V gene encodes CDR1 LNHDA and CDR2 SQIVND (reference sequence). V gave up 5 bases and J gave up 9 bases, with 19 bases separating them. The CDR3 has 14 amino acids. The gene calls are TRBV19 and TRBJ2-5; no reliable D call. The TCR was taken from a man aged 35 to 69 with stage III lung adenocarcinoma. The sample consisted of peripheral blood mononuclear cells, taken before any cancer treatment. The CDR3 DNA is TGTGCCAGTAGTGCAATGGGATCGCGGCCAGCCCAGTACTTC. It translates to CASSAMGSRPAQYF.